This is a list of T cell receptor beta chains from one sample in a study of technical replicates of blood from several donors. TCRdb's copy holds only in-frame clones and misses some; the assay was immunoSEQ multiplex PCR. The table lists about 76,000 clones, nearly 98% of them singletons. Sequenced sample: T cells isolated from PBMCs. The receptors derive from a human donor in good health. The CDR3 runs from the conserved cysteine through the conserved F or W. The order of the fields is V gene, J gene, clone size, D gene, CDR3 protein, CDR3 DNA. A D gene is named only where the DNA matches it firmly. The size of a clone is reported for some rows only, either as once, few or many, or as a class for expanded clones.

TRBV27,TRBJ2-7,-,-,CASRRGESSYEQYF,TGTGCCAGCAGACGCGGGGAGAGCTCCTACGAGCAGTACTTC
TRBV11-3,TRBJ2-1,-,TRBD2,CASSWTSGAYNEQFF,TGTGCCAGCAGCTGGACTAGCGGGGCCTACAATGAGCAGTTCTTC
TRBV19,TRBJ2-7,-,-,CASSPRGIDEQYF,TGTGCCAGTAGCCCGAGAGGTATCGACGAGCAGTACTTC
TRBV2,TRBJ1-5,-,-,CASSGRTVYNQPQHF,TGTGCCAGCAGTGGGAGGACGGTCTACAATCAGCCCCAGCATTTT
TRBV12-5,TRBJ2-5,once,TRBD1,CASGLSTGVFQETQYF,TGTGCTAGTGGTTTGAGTACAGGGGTCTTCCAAGAGACCCAGTACTTC
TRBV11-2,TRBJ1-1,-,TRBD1,CASSSKPDRGVTEAFF,TGTGCCAGCAGCTCAAAACCGGACAGGGGGGTTACTGAAGCTTTCTTT
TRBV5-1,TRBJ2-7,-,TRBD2,CASSPGLAGGSYEQYF,TGCGCCAGCAGCCCGGGACTAGCGGGGGGTTCTTACGAGCAGTACTTC
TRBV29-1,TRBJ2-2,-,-,CSAGETGSNTGELFF,TGCAGCGCTGGGGAGACAGGATCGAACACCGGGGAGCTGTTTTTT
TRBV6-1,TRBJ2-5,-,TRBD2,CASHFANQRGETQYF,TGTGCCAGCCATTTCGCCAATCAGCGGGGGGAGACCCAGTACTTC
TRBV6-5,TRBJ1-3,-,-,CASSLGSSGNTIYF,TGTGCCAGCAGCCTCGGTAGCTCTGGAAACACCATATATTTT
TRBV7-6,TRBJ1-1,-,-,CASSLSGEATEAFF,TGTGCCAGCAGCTTAAGTGGTGAGGCCACTGAAGCTTTCTTT
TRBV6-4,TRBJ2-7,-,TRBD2,CASSEVSGSVYEQYF,TGTGCCAGCAGTGAGGTTAGCGGGAGTGTCTACGAGCAGTACTTC
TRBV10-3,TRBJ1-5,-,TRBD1,CAISAGGYNQPQHF,TGTGCCATCAGCGCAGGGGGCTACAATCAGCCCCAGCATTTT
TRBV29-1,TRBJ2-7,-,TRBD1,CSVEETQGAIEQYF,TGCAGCGTTGAAGAAACTCAGGGGGCTATCGAGCAGTACTTC
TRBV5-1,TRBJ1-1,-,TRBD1,CASSLEWTGVNTEAFF,TGCGCCAGCAGCCTGGAGTGGACAGGGGTGAACACTGAAGCTTTCTTT
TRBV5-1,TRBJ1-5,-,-,CASSPESSNQPQHF,TGCGCCAGCAGCCCTGAGAGTTCCAATCAGCCCCAGCATTTT
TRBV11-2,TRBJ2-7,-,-,CASRPPTAAAYEQYF,TGTGCCAGCAGGCCCCCCACAGCGGCGGCCTACGAGCAGTACTTC
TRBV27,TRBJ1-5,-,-,CASRRQIDQPQHF,TGTGCCAGCAGACGACAAATCGATCAGCCCCAGCATTTT
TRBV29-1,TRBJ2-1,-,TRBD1,CSAQPVDRGDEQFF,TGCAGCGCACAACCCGTTGACAGGGGAGATGAGCAGTTCTTC
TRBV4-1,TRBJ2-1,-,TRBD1,CASSQEGTVSYNEQFF,TGCGCCAGCAGCCAAGAGGGGACAGTCTCCTACAATGAGCAGTTCTTC
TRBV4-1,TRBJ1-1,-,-,CASSLLLIRHTEAFF,TGCGCCAGCAGCCTCCTTCTAATACGTCACACTGAAGCTTTCTTT
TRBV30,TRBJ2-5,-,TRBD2,CAWSFTSGGYQETQYF,TGTGCCTGGAGTTTCACTAGCGGGGGGTACCAAGAGACCCAGTACTTC
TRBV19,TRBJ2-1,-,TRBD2,CASSIVGSGTPYNEQFF,TGTGCCAGTAGTATAGTCGGTAGCGGGACCCCCTACAATGAGCAGTTCTTC
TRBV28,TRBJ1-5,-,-,CASSLLGGYSNQPQHF,TGTGCCAGCAGTTTGCTAGGGGGTTATAGCAATCAGCCCCAGCATTTT
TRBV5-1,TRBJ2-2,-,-,CASSPLTGTPNTGELFF,TGCGCCAGCAGCCCCCTTACCGGGACACCGAACACCGGGGAGCTGTTTTTT
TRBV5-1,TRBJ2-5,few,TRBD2,CASSLVLAGGSFGETQYF,TGCGCCAGCAGCTTGGTTCTAGCGGGAGGGTCCTTTGGGGAGACCCAGTACTTC
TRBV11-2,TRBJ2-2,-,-,CASSLEVISQGRTGELFF,TGTGCCAGCAGCTTAGAGGTCATTTCACAGGGAAGAACCGGGGAGCTGTTTTTT
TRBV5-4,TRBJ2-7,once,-,CASSLKGYEQYF,TGTGCCAGCAGCTTGAAGGGGTACGAGCAGTACTTC
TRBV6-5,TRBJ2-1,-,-,CASSYHRAYEQFF,TGTGCCAGCAGTTACCACAGGGCTTATGAGCAGTTCTTC
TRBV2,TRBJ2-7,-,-,CASSEGATYEQYF,TGTGCCAGCAGTGAAGGGGCAACCTACGAGCAGTACTTC
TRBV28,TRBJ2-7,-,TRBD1,CASSRRTGGHEQYF,TGTGCCAGCAGCAGAAGGACAGGTGGGCACGAGCAGTACTTC
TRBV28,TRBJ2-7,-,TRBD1,CASSFFPGQSTYEQYF,TGTGCCAGCAGTTTTTTTCCGGGACAGAGTACCTACGAGCAGTACTTC
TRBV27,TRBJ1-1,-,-,CASSLMSGVNTEAFF,TGTGCCAGCAGTCTAATGTCAGGGGTGAACACTGAAGCTTTCTTT
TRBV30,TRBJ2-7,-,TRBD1,CAWSRQGKNYEQYF,TGTGCCTGGTCGCGACAGGGTAAGAACTACGAGCAGTACTTC
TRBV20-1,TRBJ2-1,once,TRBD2,CSALGLADLLF,TGCAGTGCTCTCGGACTAGCTGATCTCCTCTTC
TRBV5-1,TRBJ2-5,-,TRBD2,CASSLSAGLAQETQYF,TGCGCCAGCAGCTTGTCTGCGGGACTAGCACAAGAGACCCAGTACTTC
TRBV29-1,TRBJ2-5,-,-,CSVVGAGQETQYF,TGCAGCGTTGTAGGAGCGGGTCAAGAGACCCAGTACTTC
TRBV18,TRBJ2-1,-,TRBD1,CASSPRLNMRQGSYNEQFF,TGTGCCAGCTCACCGCGACTTAATATGAGACAGGGCTCCTACAATGAGCAGTTCTTC
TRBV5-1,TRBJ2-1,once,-,CASSLGGIGNEQFF,TGCGCCAGCAGCTTGGGCGGGATAGGCAATGAGCAGTTCTTC
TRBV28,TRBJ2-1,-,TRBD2,CASSLAGGRNEQFF,TGTGCCAGCAGTTTAGCGGGAGGTAGAAATGAGCAGTTCTTC
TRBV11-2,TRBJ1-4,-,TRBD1,CASSLLGGPTNEKLFF,TGTGCCAGCAGCCTACTAGGGGGCCCAACTAATGAAAAACTGTTTTTT
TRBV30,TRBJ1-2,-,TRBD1,CAWYPGQGDGYTF,TGTGCCTGGTATCCGGGACAGGGTGATGGCTACACCTTC
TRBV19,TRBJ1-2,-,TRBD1,CASSMQGDYGYTF,TGTGCCAGTAGTATGCAGGGGGACTATGGCTACACCTTC
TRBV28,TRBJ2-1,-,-,CASSFREQFF,TGTGCCAGCAGTTTCCGTGAGCAGTTCTTC
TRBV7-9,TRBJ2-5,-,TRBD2,CASSPLAGEETQYF,TGTGCCAGCAGCCCGCTAGCGGGAGAGGAGACCCAGTACTTC
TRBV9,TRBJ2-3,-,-,CASSVASGHPDTQYF,TGTGCCAGCAGCGTAGCATCGGGACACCCAGATACGCAGTATTTT
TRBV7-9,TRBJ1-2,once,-,CASSLPSGFNYGYTF,TGTGCCAGCAGCTTACCGAGCGGGTTTAACTATGGCTACACCTTC
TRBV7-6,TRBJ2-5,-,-,CASRPGLGKGETQYF,TGTGCCAGCAGGCCAGGGCTGGGGAAGGGAGAGACCCAGTACTTC
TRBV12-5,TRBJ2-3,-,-,CASGLLNTGRQTTDTQYF,TGTGCTAGTGGTTTGCTTAATACCGGGAGACAGACCACAGATACGCAGTATTTT
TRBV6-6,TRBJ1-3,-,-,CATRLNSGNTIYF,TGTGCCACCAGACTTAACTCTGGAAACACCATATATTTT
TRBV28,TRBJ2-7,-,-,CASSLRGGRIYEQYF,TGTGCCAGCAGTTTAAGAGGCGGGCGGATTTACGAGCAGTACTTC
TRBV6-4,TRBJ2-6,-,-,CASKSYVGANVLTF,TGTGCCAGCAAGAGCTACGTTGGGGCCAACGTCCTGACTTTC
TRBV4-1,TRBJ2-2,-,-,CASSQLDLIVTGELFF,TGCGCCAGCAGCCAACTAGACCTGATAGTTACCGGGGAGCTGTTTTTT
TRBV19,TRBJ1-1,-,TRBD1,CASTPSWGQRNTEAFF,TGTGCCAGTACCCCATCCTGGGGACAGAGGAACACTGAAGCTTTCTTT
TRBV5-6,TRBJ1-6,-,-,CASSLFSGDSPLHF,TGTGCCAGCAGCTTATTTTCAGGGGATTCACCCCTCCACTTT
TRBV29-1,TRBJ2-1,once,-,CSVGTGNNEQFF,TGCAGCGTAGGGACTGGAAACAATGAGCAGTTCTTC
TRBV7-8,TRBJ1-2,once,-,CASSSTNYGYTF,TGTGCCAGCAGCTCAACTAACTATGGCTACACCTTC
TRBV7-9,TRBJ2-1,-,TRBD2,CASSSIYTSGRKNEQFF,TGTGCCAGCAGCTCCATCTATACTAGCGGGCGAAAAAATGAGCAGTTCTTC
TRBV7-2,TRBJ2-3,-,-,CASRAQGLHTDTQYF,TGTGCCAGCAGGGCTCAGGGGTTGCACACAGATACGCAGTATTTT